Listed below are T cell receptor beta chains from one sample, sequenced in a study of blood T cell repertoires in COVID-19. Sequencing used immunoSEQ multiplex PCR; TCRdb keeps in-frame clones, though not all of them. The repertoire holds roughly 220,000 clones, with 86% as singletons. Sample: peripheral blood. Receptor source: a woman in her forties or fifties with COVID-19, enrolled during active disease. CDR3s include the opening cysteine and the closing phenylalanine or tryptophan. Each record gives: D gene, clone size, J gene, V gene, CDR3 DNA, CDR3 protein. The D gene is left open where the match is weak. Rows may omit the clone size; those that give it use once, few, many or a size class.

>-|-|TRBJ2-5|TRBV29-1
TGCAGCGTTGATTTTCTAGGCGTCCGAGAGACCCAGTACTTC
CSVDFLGVRETQYF
>-|-|TRBJ2-2|TRBV7-9
TGTGCCAGCAGCCCCCGGCAGGGTGCGAACACCGGGGAGCTGTTTTTT
CASSPRQGANTGELFF
>TRBD1|few|TRBJ1-4|TRBV9
TGTGCCAGCAGCGTAGGGGACAGGGGTAATGAAAAACTGTTTTTT
CASSVGDRGNEKLFF
>-|-|TRBJ1-4|TRBV9
TGTGCCAGCAGCGTAGCTACAACTAATGAAAAACTGTTTTTT
CASSVATTNEKLFF
>-|-|TRBJ2-7|TRBV7-9
TGTGCCAGCATGGCGGAGGGGAGTATCTCCTACGAGCAGTACTTC
CASMAEGSISYEQYF
>-|-|TRBJ1-4|TRBV7-8
TGTGCCAGCAGCCCACAGGTGGTCGGTGAAAAACTGTTTTTT
CASSPQVVGEKLFF
>-|-|TRBJ2-1|TRBV3-1/TRBV3-2
TGTGCCAGCAGCCTCGAGGGACACCGACCCTACAATGAGCAGTTCTTC
CASSLEGHRPYNEQFF
>TRBD1|-|TRBJ1-2|TRBV12-3/TRBV12-4
TGTGCCAGCAGTTTCCAGGGGGACTACACCTTC
CASSFQGDYTF
>-|once|TRBJ1-5|TRBV10-2
TGCGCCAGCAGTGAGTCGGGAGGTCGGCCCCAGCATTTT
CASSESGGRPQHF
>-|-|TRBJ1-4|TRBV9
TGTGCCAGCAGCGTATCGTACAGGGAACATGAAAAACTGTTTTTT
CASSVSYREHEKLFF
>-|few|TRBJ2-7|TRBV19
TGTGCCAGTAGTGCCGGACACCTGAGTCCTTACGAGCAGTACTTC
CASSAGHLSPYEQYF
>TRBD1|-|TRBJ1-2|TRBV6-9
TGTGCCAGCAGTTCCGACAGGGTCGGGGGCTACACCTTC
CASSSDRVGGYTF
>TRBD1|few|TRBJ1-1|TRBV7-9
TGTGCCAGCATCGTCCCAGGGGGATTGAACACTGAAGCTTTCTTT
CASIVPGGLNTEAFF
>-|-|TRBJ1-2|TRBV5-4
TGTGCCAGCAGCTTGGAGAGGGGGTCGGCAGATTATGGCTACACCTTC
CASSLERGSADYGYTF
>-|-|TRBJ1-1|TRBV7-8
TGTGCCAGCAGCTTAGCGGGGGGGGCTTTCTTT
CASSLAGGAFF
>-|once|TRBJ1-1|TRBV2
TGTGCCACCCTAAGGGGCTTCCAAGCTTTCTTT
CATLRGFQAFF
>TRBD2|-|TRBJ2-2|TRBV5-5
TGTGCCAGCACCCCGGGACTAGCGCCCACCGGGGAGCTGTTTTTT
CASTPGLAPTGELFF